One and the same sample provided the 17 T cell receptor beta chains below, sequenced in a study of shared clonotypes between healthy human individuals. Profiling relied on immunoSEQ multiplex PCR, and the TCRdb table lists in-frame clones only, not all of them. The data show roughly 2.5 million clones, over 85% seen once. Material: naive CD4+ T cells sorted from blood. Subset in this sample: CD45RA+ positively selected. The receptors come from a man aged 18 to 35 in good health.

The chain combines TRBV28 with TRBJ2-5, with D possibly matching TRBD1 (5 bases). Trimming pared 11 bases from V and 5 bases from J, leaving 12 bases between. Germline V lookup: CDR1 MDHEN, CDR2 SYDVKM. This CDR3 is 11 amino acids long. As DNA, the CDR3 is TGTGCCTGCGGACATTTGGAGACCCAGTACTTC. Translating it yields CACGHLETQYF.

J is TRBJ2-5 and V is TRBV7-9; possible D gene TRBD2, 6 bases. Trimming pared 2 bases from V and 4 bases from J, leaving 11 bases between. The CDR3 has 14 residues. From germline, CDR1 is SEHNR and CDR2 FQNEAQ (reference sequence). DNA for the CDR3: TGTGCCAGCAGCTTAATGCGCGGGGTAGAGACCCAGTACTTC. This translates into CASSLMRGVETQYF.

V gene TRBV6-1 combines with J gene TRBJ2-7, with 8 bases fitting TRBD1. The CDR3 has 13 amino acids. Unmatched junction bases numbered 6, after V lost 7 bases and J lost 4 bases. The germline V gene encodes CDR1 MNHNS and CDR2 SASEGT. CDR3 region: CASTGQELYEQYF. DNA of the CDR3: TGTGCCAGCACGGGACAGGAGCTATACGAGCAGTACTTC.

This clone has just one count. J is TRBJ1-2 and V is TRBV6-6, with D possibly being TRBD1 (6 bases). The CDR3 has 13 amino acids. Trimming took 7 bases from V and 3 from J, leaving 12 bases between them. Germline V gene lookup returns CDR1 MNHNY and CDR2 SVGAGI (reference sequence). The CDR3 region is CASTPDSYYGYTF. CDR3 nucleotides: TGTGCCAGCACCCCGGACAGCTACTATGGCTACACCTTC.

The J gene is TRBJ2-5, the V gene TRBV7-2; D is unresolved. The V end lost 7 bases, the J end lost 7 bases, and 16 bases lay between the germline ends. The CDR3 has 13 amino acids. The germline CDR1 and CDR2 sequences are SGHTA and FQGNSA. This CDR3 reads CASNPDILGTQYF. The CDR3 nucleotides are TGTGCCAGCAACCCTGACATTCTTGGGACCCAGTACTTC.

The rearrangement joins TRBV15 to TRBJ2-5; TRBD1 matches 8 bases. The length of the CDR3 is 16 residues. The trim removed 0 bases at V and 2 bases at J, leaving 5 bases unmatched. Germline values: CDR1 LNHNV, CDR2 YYDKDF (reference sequence). The CDR3 loop reads CATSREGQGAQETQYF. CDR3 nucleotides: TGTGCCACCAGCAGAGAGGGTCAGGGGGCTCAAGAGACCCAGTACTTC.

The chain is built from TRBV18 and TRBJ1-1; D is undetermined. The germline V gene encodes CDR1 KGHSH and CDR2 LQKENI. V was trimmed by 5 bases and J by 0 bases, leaving 7 bases between them. The CDR3 consists of 13 residues. CDR3 coding DNA: TGTGCCAGCTCAGCTCAGGTGAACACTGAAGCTTTCTTT. Encoded protein: CASSAQVNTEAFF.

The gene calls are TRBV19 and TRBJ2-5; 10 nucleotides line up with TRBD2. This CDR3 comprises 14 residues. V trimming: 6 bases; J trimming: 5 bases; junction bases outside the gene matches: 6. Germline V gene lookup returns CDR1 LNHDA and CDR2 SQIVND (reference sequence). Written as DNA, the CDR3 is TGTGCCAGTAGCCCTAGCGGGAGCTACGAGACCCAGTACTTC. Translating it yields CASSPSGSYETQYF.

The chain couples TRBV28 to TRBJ2-7; 7 bases are shared with TRBD2. The CDR3 extends over 14 amino acids. The V gene end was trimmed by 4 bases and the J gene end by 0 bases; junction bases not matched to a gene: 3. From germline, CDR1 is MDHEN and CDR2 SYDVKM. CDR3 protein: CASSSASGSYEQYF. For the CDR3, the DNA is TGTGCCAGCAGTTCGGCTAGCGGCTCCTACGAGCAGTACTTC.

This clone showed up just once. Other nucleotide sequences in the sample specify the same CDR3. The chain uses TRBV5-4 and TRBJ2-5, with D maybe TRBD1 (5 bases). The germline V and J ends were trimmed by 1 base and 5 bases, with 15 bases remaining between them. The CDR3 totals 15 residues. Germline CDR1 and CDR2: SGHNT and YYREEE (reference sequence). The CDR3 sequence is CASSLYRGSGETQYF. The CDR3 DNA follows: TGTGCCAGCAGCTTGTATAGGGGCTCCGGGGAGACCCAGTACTTC.

The chain links TRBV4-1 to TRBJ1-3; D gene uncertain. The CDR3 has 17 amino acids. V was trimmed by 3 bases and J by 0 bases, leaving 15 bases between them. CDR1 is MGHRA and CDR2 is YSYEKL in the germline V gene. CDR3 in amino acids: CASSQAAGRTSGNTIYF. The DNA of the CDR3 is TGCGCCAGCAGCCAGGCAGCCGGACGGACCTCTGGAAACACCATATATTTT.

On this clone: The sample holds other DNA sequences that translate to the same CDR3. The rearrangement links TRBV2 to TRBJ2-7, with 11 positions matching TRBD2. The germline gives CDR1 SNHLY, CDR2 FYNNEI. The CDR3 extends over 14 amino acids. V dropped 5 bases and J dropped 3; count of bases not matched to a gene: 3. Written as DNA, the CDR3 is TGTGCCAGCAGTACTAGCGGGGGAGGCTACGAGCAGTACTTC. Protein: CASSTSGGGYEQYF.

As to this clone: This sample includes further DNA sequences coding for the same CDR3. The CDR3: CASSLDGTYSNQPQHF. The CDR3 DNA is TGTGCCAGCAGCTTAGACGGGACGTATAGCAATCAGCCCCAGCATTTT. This sequence joins TRBV7-9 and TRBJ1-5, with D possibly TRBD1 on 5 matching bases. The germline V gene encodes CDR1 SEHNR and CDR2 FQNEAQ (reference sequence). Between the trimmed V and J ends, which lost 1 base and 0 bases, there was a span of 10 bases. The CDR3 totals 16 residues.

This chain joins TRBV11-3 and TRBJ2-3; D remains unclear. Per germline, CDR1 SGHNT and CDR2 YENEEA. Trimming shortened V by 5 bases and J by 2 bases, and 8 bases separated the two germline ends. The CDR3 covers 13 residues. CDR3 sequence (DNA): TGTGCCAGCAGCCGGATTTCCACAGATACGCAGTATTTT. The encoded protein is CASSRISTDTQYF.

The J gene is TRBJ1-2, the V gene TRBV6-5; TRBD1 might be the D (5 bases). V was trimmed by 2 bases and J by 9 bases, leaving 7 bases between them. Germline CDR1 MNHEY, CDR2 SVGAGI. This CDR3 is 11 amino acids long. For the CDR3, the DNA is TGTGCCAGCAGTTACAAGGGGAGCTACACCTTC. Protein sequence: CASSYKGSYTF.

In nucleotides, the CDR3 is TGTGCCTGGTCGGGACTTGCGGGAAACACCATATATTTT. Its translation: CAWSGLAGNTIYF. The V call is TRBV30, the J call TRBJ1-3; tentative D call: TRBD1 (5 bases). Germline CDR1 is GTSNPN and CDR2 is SVGIG (reference sequence). The CDR3 loop spans 13 amino acids. V lost 5 bases and J 4 bases, leaving 12 bases between the germline ends.

The V call is TRBV2, the J call TRBJ2-2; D is undetermined. Trimming removed 6 bases at V and 4 bases at J, with 12 bases between. CDR3 length equals 14 residues. Germline V gives CDR1 SNHLY, CDR2 FYNNEI. The CDR3 reads CASSDTSLTGELFF. Here the CDR3 DNA reads TGTGCCAGCAGCGACACATCCCTCACCGGGGAGCTGTTTTTT.